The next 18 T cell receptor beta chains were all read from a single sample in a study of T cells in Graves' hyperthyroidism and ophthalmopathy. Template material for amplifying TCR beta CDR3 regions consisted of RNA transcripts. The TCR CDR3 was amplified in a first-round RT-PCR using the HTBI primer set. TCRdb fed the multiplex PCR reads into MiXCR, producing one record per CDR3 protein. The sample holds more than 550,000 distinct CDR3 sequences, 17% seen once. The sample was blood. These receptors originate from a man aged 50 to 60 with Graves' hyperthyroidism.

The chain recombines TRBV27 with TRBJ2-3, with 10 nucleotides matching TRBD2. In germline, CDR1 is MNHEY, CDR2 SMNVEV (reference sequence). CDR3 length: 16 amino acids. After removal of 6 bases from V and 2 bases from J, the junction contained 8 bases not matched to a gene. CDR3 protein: CASSPSGREDTDTQYF. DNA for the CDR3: TGTGCCAGCAGCCCCAGCGGGAGGGAGGACACAGATACGCAGTATTTT.

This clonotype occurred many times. The CDR3 reads CASQTSGPSSYNEQFF. DNA of the CDR3: TGTGCCAGTCAAACGAGCGGGCCTAGCTCCTACAATGAGCAGTTCTTC. J is TRBJ2-1 and V is TRBV19, with D perhaps TRBD2 (6 bases). V lost 8 bases and J 0 bases, leaving 17 bases between the germline ends. The CDR3 contains 16 residues. In germline, CDR1 is LNHDA, CDR2 SQIVND (reference sequence).

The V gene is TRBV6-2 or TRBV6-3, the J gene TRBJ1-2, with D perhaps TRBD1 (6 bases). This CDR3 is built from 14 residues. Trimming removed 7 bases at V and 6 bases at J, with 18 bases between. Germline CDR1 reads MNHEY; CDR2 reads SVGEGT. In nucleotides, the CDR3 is TGTGCCAGCACCCTGGTTTCTGGGGGCAATGGCTACACCTTC. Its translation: CASTLVSGGNGYTF.

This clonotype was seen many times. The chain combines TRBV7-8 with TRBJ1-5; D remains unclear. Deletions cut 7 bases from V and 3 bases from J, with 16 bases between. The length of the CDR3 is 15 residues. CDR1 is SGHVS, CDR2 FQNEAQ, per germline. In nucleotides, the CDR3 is TGTGCCAGCATCCCCGACGGCAGGATCAATCAGCCCCAGCATTTT. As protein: CASIPDGRINQPQHF.

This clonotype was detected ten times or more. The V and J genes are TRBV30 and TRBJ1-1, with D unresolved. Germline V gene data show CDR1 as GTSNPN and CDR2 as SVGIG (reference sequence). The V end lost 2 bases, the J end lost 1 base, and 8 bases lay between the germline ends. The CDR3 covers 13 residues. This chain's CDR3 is CAWSRVGNTEAFF. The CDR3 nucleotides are TGTGCCTGGAGTCGAGTAGGGAACACTGAAGCTTTCTTT.

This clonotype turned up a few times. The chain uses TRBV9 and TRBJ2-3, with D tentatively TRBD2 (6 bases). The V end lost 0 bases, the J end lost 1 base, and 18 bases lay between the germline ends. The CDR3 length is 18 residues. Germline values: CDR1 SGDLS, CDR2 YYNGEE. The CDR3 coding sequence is TGTGCCAGCAGCGTAGCCCCCGCCCCCGGGAGTGGCACAGATACGCAGTATTTT. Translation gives CASSVAPAPGSGTDTQYF.

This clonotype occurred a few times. DNA of the CDR3: TGTGCCAGCAGTGAGCGGACAGGTGGCGAGCAGTACTTC. Its protein is CASSERTGGEQYF. The chain is built from TRBV6-1 and TRBJ2-7, with TRBD1 matching 7 bases. J lost 6 bases, V lost 3 bases, and 5 bases had no gene match. Germline loops: CDR1 MNHNS, CDR2 SASEGT. This CDR3 has 13 amino acids.

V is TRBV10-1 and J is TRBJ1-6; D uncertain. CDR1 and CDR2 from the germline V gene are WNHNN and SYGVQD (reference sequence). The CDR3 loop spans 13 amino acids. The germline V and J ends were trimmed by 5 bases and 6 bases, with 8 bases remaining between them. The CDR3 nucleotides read TGCGCCAGCAGTTCGGGGTTTAATTCACCCCTCCACTTT. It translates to CASSSGFNSPLHF.

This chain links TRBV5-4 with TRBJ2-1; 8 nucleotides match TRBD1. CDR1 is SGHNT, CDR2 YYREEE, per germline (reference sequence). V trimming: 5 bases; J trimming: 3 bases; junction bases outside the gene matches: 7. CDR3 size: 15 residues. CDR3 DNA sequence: TGTGCCAGCAGTTCGGACAGGGTCCTCTACAATGAGCAGTTCTTC. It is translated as CASSSDRVLYNEQFF.

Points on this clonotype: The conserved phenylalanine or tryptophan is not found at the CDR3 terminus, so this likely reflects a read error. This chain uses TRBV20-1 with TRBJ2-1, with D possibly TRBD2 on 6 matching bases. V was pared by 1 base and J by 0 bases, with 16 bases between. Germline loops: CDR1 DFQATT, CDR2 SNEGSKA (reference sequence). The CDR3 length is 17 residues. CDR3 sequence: CSARGFSGLPSYNEQFC. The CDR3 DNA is TGCAGTGCTAGAGGGTTTAGCGGCCTGCCCTCCTACAATGAGCAGTTCTGC.

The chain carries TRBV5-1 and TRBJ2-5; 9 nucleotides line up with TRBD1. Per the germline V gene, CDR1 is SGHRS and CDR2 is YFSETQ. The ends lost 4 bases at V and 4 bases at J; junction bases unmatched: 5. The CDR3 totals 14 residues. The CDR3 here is CASSKGQGGETQYF. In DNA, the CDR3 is TGCGCCAGCAGCAAGGGACAGGGTGGAGAGACCCAGTACTTC.

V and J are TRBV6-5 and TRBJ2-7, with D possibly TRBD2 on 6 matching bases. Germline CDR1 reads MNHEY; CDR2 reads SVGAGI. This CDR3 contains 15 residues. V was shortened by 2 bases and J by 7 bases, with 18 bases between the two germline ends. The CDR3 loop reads CASSYGFGGRWEQYF. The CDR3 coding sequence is TGTGCCAGCAGTTACGGTTTCGGGGGTCGTTGGGAGCAGTACTTC.

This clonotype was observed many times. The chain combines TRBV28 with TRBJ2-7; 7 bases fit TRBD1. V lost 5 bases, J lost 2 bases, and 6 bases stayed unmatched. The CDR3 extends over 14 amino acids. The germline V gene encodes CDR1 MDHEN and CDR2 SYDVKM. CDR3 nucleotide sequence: TGTGCCAGCAGTCAGGGGGTCAGACCCTACGAGCAGTACTTC. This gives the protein CASSQGVRPYEQYF.

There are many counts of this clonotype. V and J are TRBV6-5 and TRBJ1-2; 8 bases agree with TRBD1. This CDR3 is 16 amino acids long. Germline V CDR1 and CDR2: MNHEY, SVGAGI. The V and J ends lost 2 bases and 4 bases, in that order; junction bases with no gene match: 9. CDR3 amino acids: CASSYGTGIPTYGYTF. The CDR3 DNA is TGTGCCAGCAGTTACGGGACAGGAATCCCCACCTATGGCTACACCTTC.

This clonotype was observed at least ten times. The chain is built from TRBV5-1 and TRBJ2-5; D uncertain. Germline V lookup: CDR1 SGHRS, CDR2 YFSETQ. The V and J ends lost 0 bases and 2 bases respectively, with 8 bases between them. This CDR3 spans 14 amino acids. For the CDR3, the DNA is TGCGCCAGCAGCTTGGTGTCAGGACAAGAGACCCAGTACTTC. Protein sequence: CASSLVSGQETQYF. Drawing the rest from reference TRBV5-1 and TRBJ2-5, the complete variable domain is KAGVTQTPRYLIKTRGQQVTLSCSPISGHRSVSWYQQTPGQGLQFLFEYFSETQRNKGNFPGRFSGRQFSNSRSEMNVSTLELGDSALYLCASSLVSGQETQYFGPGTRLLVL.

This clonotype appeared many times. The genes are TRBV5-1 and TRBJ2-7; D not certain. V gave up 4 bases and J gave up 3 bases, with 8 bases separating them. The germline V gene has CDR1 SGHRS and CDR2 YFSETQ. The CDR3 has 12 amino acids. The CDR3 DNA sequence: TGCGCCAGCAGCAGGCCCGACTACGAGCAGTACTTC. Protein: CASSRPDYEQYF.

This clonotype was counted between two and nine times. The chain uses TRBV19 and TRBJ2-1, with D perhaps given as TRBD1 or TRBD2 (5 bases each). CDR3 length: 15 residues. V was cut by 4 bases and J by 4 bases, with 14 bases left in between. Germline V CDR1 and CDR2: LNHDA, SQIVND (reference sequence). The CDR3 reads CASSRTGPVYNEQFF. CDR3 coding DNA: TGTGCCAGTAGTAGGACGGGGCCGGTTTACAATGAGCAGTTCTTC.

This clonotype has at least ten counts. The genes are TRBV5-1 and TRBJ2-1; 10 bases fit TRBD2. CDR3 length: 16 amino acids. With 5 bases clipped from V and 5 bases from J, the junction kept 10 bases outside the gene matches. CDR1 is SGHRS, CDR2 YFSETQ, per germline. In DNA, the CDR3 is TGCGCCAGCAGTAGATCTAGCGGGAGTATCGACAATGAGCAGTTCTTC. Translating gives CASSRSSGSIDNEQFF. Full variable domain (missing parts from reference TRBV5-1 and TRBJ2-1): KAGVTQTPRYLIKTRGQQVTLSCSPISGHRSVSWYQQTPGQGLQFLFEYFSETQRNKGNFPGRFSGRQFSNSRSEMNVSTLELGDSALYLCASSRSSGSIDNEQFFGPGTRLTVL.